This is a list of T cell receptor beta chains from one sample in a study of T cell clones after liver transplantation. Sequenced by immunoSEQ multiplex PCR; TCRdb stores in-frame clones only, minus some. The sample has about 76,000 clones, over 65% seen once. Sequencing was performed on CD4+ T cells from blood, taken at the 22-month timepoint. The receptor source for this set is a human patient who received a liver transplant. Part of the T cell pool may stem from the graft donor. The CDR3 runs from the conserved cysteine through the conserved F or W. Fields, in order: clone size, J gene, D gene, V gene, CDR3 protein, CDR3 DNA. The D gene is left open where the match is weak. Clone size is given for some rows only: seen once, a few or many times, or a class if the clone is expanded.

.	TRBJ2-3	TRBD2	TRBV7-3	CASSPPGLAGADTQYF	TGTGCCAGCAGCCCACCGGGACTAGCGGGAGCAGATACGCAGTATTTT
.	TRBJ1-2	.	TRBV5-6	CASSLARRGSDYGYTF	TGTGCCAGCAGCTTGGCCCGGAGGGGGTCGGACTATGGCTACACCTTC
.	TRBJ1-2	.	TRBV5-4	CASSFEVLPRYGYTF	TGTGCCAGCAGCTTTGAAGTTCTGCCCCGATATGGCTACACCTTC
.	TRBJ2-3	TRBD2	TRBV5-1	CASSPEILAGGGDTQYF	TGCGCCAGCAGCCCGGAGATACTAGCGGGAGGAGGGGATACGCAGTATTTT
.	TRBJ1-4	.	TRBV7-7	CASSLDGDEKLFF	TGTGCTAGCAGCTTAGATGGGGACGAAAAACTGTTTTTT
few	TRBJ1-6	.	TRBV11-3	CASSLGGVHSPLHF	TGTGCCAGCAGCTTAGGGGGGGTGCATTCACCCCTCCACTTT
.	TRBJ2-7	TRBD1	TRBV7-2	CASSLARTGAYEQYF	TGTGCCAGCAGCTTAGCAAGGACAGGGGCCTACGAGCAGTACTTC
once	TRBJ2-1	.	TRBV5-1	CASSLAPKGGEQFF	TGCGCCAGCAGCTTGGCCCCTAAGGGGGGTGAGCAGTTCTTC
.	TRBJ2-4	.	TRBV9	CASSRGTAKNIQYF	TGTGCCAGCAGCCGTGGGACAGCCAAAAACATTCAGTACTTC
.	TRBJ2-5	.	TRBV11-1	CASSSRRTAQETQYF	TGTGCCAGCAGCTCCCGTCGGACAGCTCAAGAGACCCAGTACTTC
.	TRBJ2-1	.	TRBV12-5	CASGLGAEYNEQFF	TGTGCTAGTGGTTTGGGAGCGGAGTACAATGAGCAGTTCTTC
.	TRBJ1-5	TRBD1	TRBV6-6	CASSYSRGPNQPQHF	TGTGCCAGCAGTTACTCGAGGGGGCCCAATCAGCCCCAGCATTTT
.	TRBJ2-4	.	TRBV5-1	CASSPQGALAQNIQYF	TGCGCCAGCAGCCCCCAAGGGGCGCTAGCCCAAAACATTCAGTACTTC
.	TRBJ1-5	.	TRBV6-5	CAGRCQGNQPQHF	TGTGCCGGCCGCTGCCAGGGGAATCAGCCCCAGCATTTT
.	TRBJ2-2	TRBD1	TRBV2	CASRDRVNTGELFF	TGTGCCAGCAGGGACAGGGTTAACACCGGGGAGCTGTTTTTT
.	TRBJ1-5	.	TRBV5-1	CASSLVGAGQPQHF	TGCGCCAGCAGCTTGGTCGGGGCTGGTCAGCCCCAGCATTTT
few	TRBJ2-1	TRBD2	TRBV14	CASSNLGLAENEQFF	TGTGCCAGCAGCAACCTGGGACTAGCTGAGAATGAGCAGTTCTTC
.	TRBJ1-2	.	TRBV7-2	CASSLVPPRTAYGYTF	TGTGCCAGCAGCTTAGTCCCGCCTAGAACAGCGTATGGCTACACCTTC
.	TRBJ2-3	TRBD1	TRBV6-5	CASSYRQGADTQYF	TGTGCCAGCAGTTACAGACAGGGGGCAGATACGCAGTATTTT
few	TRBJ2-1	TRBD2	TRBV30	CAWSVGTSFNEQFF	TGTGCCTGGAGTGTAGGGACTAGCTTCAATGAGCAGTTCTTC
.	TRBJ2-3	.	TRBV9	CASASSGGWADTQYF	TGTGCCAGCGCCAGCTCGGGGGGCTGGGCAGATACGCAGTATTTT
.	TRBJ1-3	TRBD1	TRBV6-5	CASSFTGGNGNTIYF	TGTGCCAGCAGTTTCACAGGGGGCAATGGAAACACCATATATTTT
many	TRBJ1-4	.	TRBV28	CASRKQEGNEKLFF	TGTGCCAGCAGAAAACAGGAGGGGAATGAAAAACTGTTTTTT
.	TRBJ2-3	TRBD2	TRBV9	CASSAGEGGLVDTQYF	TGTGCCAGCAGCGCAGGGGAGGGGGGACTAGTAGATACGCAGTATTTT
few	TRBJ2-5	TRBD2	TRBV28	CASSTPGLAVETQYF	TGTGCCAGCAGCACTCCGGGACTAGCGGTAGAGACCCAGTACTTC